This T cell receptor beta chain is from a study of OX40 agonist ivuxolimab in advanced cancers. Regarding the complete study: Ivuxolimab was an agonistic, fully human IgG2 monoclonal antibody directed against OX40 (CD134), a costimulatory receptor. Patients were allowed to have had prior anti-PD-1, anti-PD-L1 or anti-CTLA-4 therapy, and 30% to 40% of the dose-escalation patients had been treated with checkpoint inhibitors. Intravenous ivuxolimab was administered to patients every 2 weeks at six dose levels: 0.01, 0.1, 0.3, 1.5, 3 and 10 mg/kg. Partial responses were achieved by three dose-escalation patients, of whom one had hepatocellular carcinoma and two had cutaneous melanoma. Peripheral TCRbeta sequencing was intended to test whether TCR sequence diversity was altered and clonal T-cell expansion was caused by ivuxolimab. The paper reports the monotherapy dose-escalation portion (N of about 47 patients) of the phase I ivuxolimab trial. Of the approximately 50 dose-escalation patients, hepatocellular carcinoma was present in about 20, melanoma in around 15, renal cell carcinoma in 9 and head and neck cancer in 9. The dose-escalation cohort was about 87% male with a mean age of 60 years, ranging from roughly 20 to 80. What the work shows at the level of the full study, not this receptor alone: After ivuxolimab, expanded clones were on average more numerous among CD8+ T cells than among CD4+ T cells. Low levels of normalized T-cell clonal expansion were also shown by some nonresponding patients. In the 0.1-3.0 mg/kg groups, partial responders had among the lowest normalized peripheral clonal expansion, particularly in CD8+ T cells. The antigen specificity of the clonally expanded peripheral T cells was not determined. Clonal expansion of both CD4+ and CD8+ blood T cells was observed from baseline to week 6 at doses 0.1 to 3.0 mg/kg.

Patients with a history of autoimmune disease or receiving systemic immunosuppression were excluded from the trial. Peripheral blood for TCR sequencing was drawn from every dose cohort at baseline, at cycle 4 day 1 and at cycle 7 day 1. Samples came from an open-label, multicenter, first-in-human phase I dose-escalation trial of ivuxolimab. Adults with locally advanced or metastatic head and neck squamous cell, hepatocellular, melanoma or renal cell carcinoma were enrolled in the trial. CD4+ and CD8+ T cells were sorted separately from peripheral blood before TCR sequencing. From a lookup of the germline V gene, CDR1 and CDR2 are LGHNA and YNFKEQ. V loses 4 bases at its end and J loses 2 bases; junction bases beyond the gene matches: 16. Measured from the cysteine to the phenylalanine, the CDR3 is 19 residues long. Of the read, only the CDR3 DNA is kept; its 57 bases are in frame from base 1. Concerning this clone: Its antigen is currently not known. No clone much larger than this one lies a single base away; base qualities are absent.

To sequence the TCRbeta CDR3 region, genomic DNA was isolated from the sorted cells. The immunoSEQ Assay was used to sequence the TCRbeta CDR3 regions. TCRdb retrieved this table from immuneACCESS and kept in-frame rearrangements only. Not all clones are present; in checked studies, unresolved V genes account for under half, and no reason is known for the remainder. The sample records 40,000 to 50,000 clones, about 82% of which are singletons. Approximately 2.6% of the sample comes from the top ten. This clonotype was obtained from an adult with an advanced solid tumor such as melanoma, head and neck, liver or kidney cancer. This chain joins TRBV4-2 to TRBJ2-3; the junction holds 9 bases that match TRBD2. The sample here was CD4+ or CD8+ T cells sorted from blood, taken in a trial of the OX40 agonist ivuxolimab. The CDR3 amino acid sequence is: CASSLRWSRLAGSTDTQYF. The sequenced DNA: TGTGCCAGCAGCCTTCGATGGAGTCGGCTAGCGGGGTCCACAGATACGCAGTATTTT.